The 5 T cell receptor beta chains below were found in one sample sequenced in a study of Ad26.COV2.S vaccination and SARS-CoV-2 variants. TCRdb's copy holds only in-frame clones and misses some; the assay was immunoSEQ multiplex PCR. The sample comprises some 270,000 clones, around 85% of which are singletons, and 2.9% rests with the top ten. Described treatment: roughly 19 received Ad26.COV2.S at low or high dose, single or two shots; roughly 5 received placebo; per-sample allocation not given. The investigators took samples on day 63 after the first vaccine or placebo injection. The sample here was peripheral blood, taken in a trial of Ad26.COV2.S vaccine versus placebo. The origin of the receptors is a person between 18 and 60 years old who received the Ad26.COV2.S COVID-19 vaccine or a placebo.

The V call is TRBV18, the J call TRBJ2-7; D is unclear. V was clipped by 2 bases and J by 5 bases, with 7 bases between them. The CDR3 is 12 amino acids. The germline gives CDR1 KGHSH, CDR2 LQKENI. CDR3: CASSPVLDEQYF. In nucleotides, the CDR3 is TGTGCCAGCTCACCAGTCCTGGACGAGCAGTACTTC.

This rearrangement joins TRBV6-5 to TRBJ2-7; D not resolved. The CDR3 covers 14 residues. Germline lookup yields CDR1 MNHEY and CDR2 SVGAGI. V shed 2 bases and J shed 6 bases, with 14 bases lying between them. This CDR3 reads CASSYNHRTSEQYV. In DNA form, the CDR3 reads TGTGCCAGCAGTTACAATCACCGAACGTCCGAGCAGTACGTC.

The chain has TRBV12-1 and TRBJ2-2; the table's D call, TRBD2, was not checked against the DNA. TRBV12-1 is a documented pseudogene. The CDR3 is 14 residues long. The CDR3 DNA reads TGTGCCAGCAGCTTTGGAGGATCCACCGGGGAGCTGTTTTTT. It is translated as CASSFGGSTGELFF.

In this sample, this clone turned up once. The chain links TRBV12-3 or TRBV12-4 to TRBJ2-2, with a tentative D call TRBD2 (6 bases). The ends were cut back, 7 bases at V and 7 bases at J, with 10 bases in the middle. The CDR3 totals 12 residues. The CDR3 sequence: CASNQGGGELFF. The CDR3 DNA reads as TGTGCCAGCAACCAGGGAGGCGGGGAGCTGTTTTTT.

Only one count was recorded for this clone. The V gene is TRBV5-4, the J gene TRBJ2-3, with D unresolved. The CDR3 totals 15 residues. Trimming took off 0 bases at V and 1 base at J, with 9 bases between the two ends. Germline CDR1 reads SGHNT; CDR2 reads YYREEE (reference sequence). As DNA, the CDR3 is TGTGCCAGCAGCTTGGTAACGGAACGCACAGATACGCAGTATTTT. Protein sequence: CASSLVTERTDTQYF.